This entry lists 32 T cell receptor beta chains sequenced from one sample in a study of T cell responses to AZD1222 COVID-19 vaccine. Measured with immunoSEQ multiplex PCR; TCRdb has only the in-frame clones, and not every one. The data contain fewer than 120,000 clones, approximately 85% of them seen just once; the ten biggest clones take up approximately 5%. Sequenced material: peripheral blood, taken on day 0 of AZD1222 vaccination. These receptors came from an adult in good health.

The rearrangement joins TRBV18 to TRBJ2-6; D is unresolved. Germline loops: CDR1 KGHSH, CDR2 LQKENI. Trimming removed 0 bases from V and 1 base from J, with 4 bases in between. CDR3 length: 15 amino acids. This chain's CDR3 is CASSPPGSGANVLTF. CDR3 bases: TGTGCCAGCTCACCACCAGGGTCTGGGGCCAACGTCCTGACTTTC.

This clone was detected once. V and J are TRBV27 and TRBJ1-2; D remains unclear. The CDR3 consists of 13 residues. Germline values: CDR1 MNHEY, CDR2 SMNVEV (reference sequence). V shed 3 bases and J shed 2 bases, with 7 bases lying between them. Here the CDR3 reads CASSLAKNYGYTF. DNA for the CDR3: TGTGCCAGCAGTTTGGCCAAAAACTATGGCTACACCTTC.

The chain uses TRBV30 and TRBJ1-1; D gene ambiguous. Germline CDR1 GTSNPN, CDR2 SVGIG (reference sequence). The V and J ends lost 2 bases and 1 base respectively, with 8 bases between them. The CDR3 sequence is 13 residues long. CDR3 sequence reads: CAWSPTRNTEAFF. The CDR3 coding sequence is TGTGCCTGGAGTCCTACACGGAACACTGAAGCTTTCTTT.

The chain carries TRBV7-2 and TRBJ1-3; 10 bases match TRBD1. This CDR3 region has 17 residues. Trimming took 0 bases from V and 7 from J; bases not matched to a gene: 9. The germline CDR1 and CDR2 sequences are SGHTA and FQGNSA. As DNA, the CDR3 is TGTGCCAGCAGCTTAGCCCCGACAGGGGGCGTTGGGAACACCATATATTTT. Translation: CASSLAPTGGVGNTIYF.

This CDR3 is CASSLSSIATNEKLFF. For the CDR3, the DNA is TGCGCCAGCAGCTTGAGTTCGATTGCCACTAATGAAAAACTGTTTTTT. V is TRBV5-1 and J is TRBJ1-4; unclear D gene. CDR1 is SGHRS, CDR2 YFSETQ, per germline. Between the trimmed V and J ends, which lost 1 base and 2 bases, there was a span of 12 bases. The CDR3 consists of 16 residues.

V is TRBV5-4 and J is TRBJ1-2; a possible D gene is TRBD1 (6 bases). The CDR3 sequence is 12 residues long. The germline gives CDR1 SGHNT, CDR2 YYREEE (reference sequence). V dropped 3 bases and J dropped 4 bases, with 7 bases sitting between them. CDR3 loop: CASSSDSYGYTF. CDR3 nucleotides: TGTGCCAGCAGCTCGGACAGCTATGGCTACACCTTC.

The table lists this clone with a few counts. The V call is TRBV28, the J call TRBJ2-5; D might be TRBD1 (5 bases). Germline V gene lookup returns CDR1 MDHEN and CDR2 SYDVKM. The CDR3 has 15 residues. V was trimmed by 5 bases and J by 5 bases, leaving 18 bases between them. The CDR3 region is CASSLGLVGLETQYF. In DNA, the CDR3 is TGTGCCAGCAGTCTAGGCTTGGTGGGGCTTGAGACCCAGTACTTC.

The CDR3 nucleotides read TGTGCCAGCAGTTACGGGTTGGGCCCAAATTCACCCCTCCACTTT. Residues: CASSYGLGPNSPLHF. This rearrangement joins TRBV6-2 or TRBV6-3 to TRBJ1-6; D is unresolved. The length of the CDR3 is 15 residues. V lost 2 bases to trimming and J lost 7 bases, with 12 bases between them. Germline V gene sequence: CDR1 MNHEY, CDR2 SVGEGT.

The chain links TRBV18 to TRBJ1-2; D possibly corresponds to TRBD1 (5 bases). The ends were cut back, 6 bases at V and 6 bases at J, with 17 bases in the middle. This CDR3 region has 14 residues. Per germline, CDR1 KGHSH and CDR2 LQKENI. The CDR3 reads CASSPNGASDGYTF. The DNA of the CDR3 is TGTGCCAGCTCCCCGAACGGGGCTTCAGATGGCTACACCTTC.

This chain links TRBV9 with TRBJ2-5; 11 bases agree with TRBD2. The germline gives CDR1 SGDLS, CDR2 YYNGEE. J was trimmed by 1 base and V by 4 bases; bases with no gene match: 9. This CDR3 contains 17 residues. DNA for the CDR3: TGTGCCAGCAGCTCCCGAGGGCTAGCGGGGGGCCAAGAGACCCAGTACTTC. Translated: CASSSRGLAGGQETQYF.

The V call is TRBV4-1, the J call TRBJ2-3; TRBD2 matches 7 bases. J gave up 0 bases and V 1 base, and 4 bases lay outside the gene matches. Per the germline V gene, CDR1 is MGHRA and CDR2 is YSYEKL. The CDR3 is 16 residues long. The CDR3: CASSQVLAASTDTQYF. Written as DNA, the CDR3 is TGCGCCAGCAGCCAAGTTCTAGCGGCTAGCACAGATACGCAGTATTTT.

This clone has only a few counts. The chain links TRBV28 to TRBJ2-5; the D is unclear. The germline V gene encodes CDR1 MDHEN and CDR2 SYDVKM. V was pared by 3 bases and J by 5 bases, with 10 bases between. The CDR3 totals 13 residues. CDR3 in DNA: TGTGCCAGCAGTTTTCCACCGGTCGAGACCCAGTACTTC. Its protein is CASSFPPVETQYF. The entire variable domain, with the rest obtained from reference TRBV28 and TRBJ2-5, is as follows: DVKVTQSSRYLVKRTGEKVFLECVQDMDHENMFWYRQDPGLGLRLIYFSYDVKMKEKGDIPEGYSVSREKKERFSLILESASTNQTSMYLCASSFPPVETQYFGPGTRLLVL.

The chain recombines TRBV21-1 with TRBJ2-2; the D call of TRBD1 is as the table states it, not checked on the DNA. TRBV21-1 corresponds to a pseudogene. The CDR3 consists of 16 residues. DNA for the CDR3: TGTGCCAGCAGCAAAAGGGACAGGGCTGGCACCGGGGAGCTGTTTTTT. It encodes CASSKRDRAGTGELFF.

This clone appeared once. The chain employs TRBV6-2 or TRBV6-3 and TRBJ1-5, with D perhaps TRBD1 (5 bases). Germline assignment: CDR1 MNHEY and CDR2 SVGEGT. This CDR3 region has 16 residues. The V and J ends lost 3 bases and 0 bases respectively, with 12 bases between them. This chain's CDR3 is CASSYARGYSNQPQHF. CDR3 in DNA: TGTGCCAGCAGTTATGCTCGGGGCTATAGCAATCAGCCCCAGCATTTT.

The chain links TRBV28 to TRBJ1-2; no clear D gene. The CDR3 length is 12 residues. Germline CDR1 and CDR2: MDHEN and SYDVKM. V dropped 3 bases and J dropped 14 bases, with 16 bases sitting between them. As DNA, the CDR3 is TGTGCCAGCAGTTTTACACGAACTTGGGGTACCTTC. Amino acids: CASSFTRTWGTF.

The chain is built from TRBV28 and TRBJ2-7, with 7 bases aligning to TRBD1. The V gene end was trimmed by 4 bases and the J gene end by 3 bases; junction bases not matched to a gene: 9. Germline-derived CDR1 and CDR2 are MDHEN and SYDVKM. This CDR3 has 15 amino acids. The CDR3 DNA reads as TGTGCCAGCAGTTCGAGGACAGGAACCAGCTACGAGCAGTACTTC. Its translation: CASSSRTGTSYEQYF.

The chain carries TRBV11-2 and TRBJ1-1; 7 bases are a match to TRBD1. The CDR3 spans 15 residues. Trimming removed 5 bases from V and 0 bases from J; junction bases left unmatched: 6. CDR1 is SGHAT and CDR2 is FQNNGV in the germline V gene. The CDR3 nucleotides read TGTGCCAGCAGCCCTTCGACAGGGATGAACACTGAAGCTTTCTTT. The encoded protein is CASSPSTGMNTEAFF.

This sequence joins TRBV28 and TRBJ1-1; 7 bases agree with TRBD1. CDR1 and CDR2 (germline): MDHEN, SYDVKM. The length of the CDR3 is 14 residues. Trimming cost V 6 bases and J 4 bases; bases outside gene matches: 8. CDR3 nucleotides: TGTGCCAGCAGGTTCGACAGGGTGGCCACTGAAGCTTTCTTT. Translated, it gives CASRFDRVATEAFF.

This clone was seen only a few times. The rearrangement uses TRBV5-1 and TRBJ2-7, with D possibly matching TRBD2 (5 bases). V lost 4 bases to trimming and J lost 6 bases, with 14 bases between them. From germline, CDR1 is SGHRS and CDR2 YFSETQ. The CDR3 has 13 residues. CDR3 in DNA: TGCGCCAGCAGCGCGGCCGGCGGGTTCGAGCAGTACTTC. Translation gives CASSAAGGFEQYF.

In its sample, this clone was seen a few times. The chain is built from TRBV4-3 and TRBJ2-3; 9 nucleotides align to TRBD2. Germline values: CDR1 LGHNA, CDR2 YSLEER. The CDR3 sequence is 18 residues long. V lost 0 bases and J lost 0; bases outside the gene matches: 7. The CDR3 loop reads CASSQESSGASSTDTQYF. CDR3 nucleotide sequence: TGCGCCAGCAGCCAAGAGTCTAGCGGGGCCTCTAGCACAGATACGCAGTATTTT.

This clone has only one observation. The chain combines TRBV18 with TRBJ2-1, with TRBD2 identical over 10 bases. With V trimmed by 4 bases and J by 6 bases, 12 bases remained unmatched. The length of the CDR3 is 17 residues. CDR1 is KGHSH, CDR2 LQKENI, per germline. CDR3 coding DNA: TGTGCCAGCTCACACCAAAACCCTAGCGGGAGAGGCAATGAGCAGTTCTTC. Protein sequence: CASSHQNPSGRGNEQFF.

This clone is a singleton in its sample. The chain joins TRBV7-2 to TRBJ1-2, with D possibly matching TRBD1 (5 bases). V shed 5 bases and J shed 0 bases, with 13 bases lying between them. CDR3 length: 15 amino acids. Germline loops: CDR1 SGHTA, CDR2 FQGNSA. The CDR3 sequence is CASSLRTTTNYGYTF. CDR3 DNA: TGTGCCAGCAGCCTGCGGACAACTACTAACTATGGCTACACCTTC.

The chain uses TRBV24-1 and TRBJ2-4; a possible D gene is TRBD2 (5 bases). CDR3 size: 14 residues. Germline CDR1 KGHDR, CDR2 SFDVKD. Trimming pared 5 bases from V and 2 bases from J, leaving 9 bases between. The CDR3 here is CATSAGSTKNIQYF. CDR3 sequence (DNA): TGTGCCACCAGTGCTGGGAGCACCAAAAACATTCAGTACTTC.

The V call is TRBV24-1, the J call TRBJ1-2; D may be TRBD1 (6 bases). V lost 4 bases and J 6 bases, leaving 17 bases between the germline ends. Germline CDR1 KGHDR, CDR2 SFDVKD. CDR3 length equals 15 residues. In nucleotides, the CDR3 is TGTGCCACCAGTGACTCTGCCCGGGGGGCCAATGGCTACACCTTC. It specifies CATSDSARGANGYTF.

V gene TRBV28 combines with J gene TRBJ1-5; a possible D gene is TRBD1 (5 bases). The ends were cut back, 3 bases at V and 4 bases at J, with 13 bases in the middle. The germline CDR1 and CDR2 sequences are MDHEN and SYDVKM. The CDR3 spans 15 residues. The DNA for the CDR3 is TGTGCCAGCAGTTTTAGCCGGGGCCAGAATCAGCCCCAGCATTTT. It specifies CASSFSRGQNQPQHF.

The table lists this clone with a count of one. The rearrangement joins TRBV19 to TRBJ1-6; tentatively, D is TRBD1 (5 bases). CDR1 is LNHDA, CDR2 SQIVND, per germline (reference sequence). The CDR3 extends over 13 amino acids. V was pared by 5 bases and J by 12 bases, with 14 bases between. For the CDR3, the DNA is TGTGCCAGTAGTCCCCCGGGGCGGCAACCCCTCCACTTT. Encoded protein: CASSPPGRQPLHF.

V is TRBV7-2 and J is TRBJ1-5, with D possibly being TRBD1 (5 bases). The CDR3 has 13 residues. Trimming took off 7 bases at V and 4 bases at J, with 11 bases between the two ends. Germline CDR1 and CDR2: SGHTA and FQGNSA. The CDR3 nucleotides are TGTGCCAGCAACATCAGGGAAAATCAGCCCCAGCATTTT. It specifies CASNIRENQPQHF.

The count of this clone is one. J is TRBJ1-1 and V is TRBV28; TRBD1 is a possible D gene (6 bases). Germline V gene sequence: CDR1 MDHEN, CDR2 SYDVKM. The CDR3 contains 14 residues. The germline V and J ends were trimmed by 3 bases and 1 base, with 9 bases remaining between them. The DNA for the CDR3 is TGTGCCAGCAGTTTGGGGGCAGCGAACACTGAAGCTTTCTTT. Protein product: CASSLGAANTEAFF.

The V gene is TRBV3-1 (or the pseudogene TRBV3-2), the J gene TRBJ1-6; TRBD1 matches at 9 bases. V lost 3 bases, J lost 7 bases, and 7 bases stayed unmatched. The germline CDR1 and CDR2 sequences are LGHDT and YNNKEL (reference sequence). CDR3 length: 16 amino acids. CDR3 residues: CASSHLRDRANSPLHF. CDR3 DNA sequence: TGTGCCAGCAGCCATCTACGGGACAGGGCAAATTCACCCCTCCACTTT.

This chain links TRBV6-5 with TRBJ1-1; no definite D call. Germline V gene sequence: CDR1 MNHEY, CDR2 SVGAGI. The CDR3 runs to 13 residues. Trimming pared 2 bases from V and 8 bases from J, leaving 12 bases between. This chain's CDR3 is CASSYAGEGEAFF. DNA for the CDR3: TGTGCCAGCAGTTACGCCGGGGAGGGAGAAGCTTTCTTT.

In its sample, this clone was seen many times. This rearrangement joins TRBV7-9 to TRBJ2-4, with a weak D call TRBD1 (6 bases). CDR3 size: 13 residues. The germline V gene has CDR1 SEHNR and CDR2 FQNEAQ (reference sequence). Trimming stripped 5 bases from V and 12 bases from J, with 17 bases between. This CDR3 reads CASSTNPQGPQYF. The CDR3 region has the DNA TGTGCCAGCAGCACGAACCCACAGGGACCTCAGTACTTC. Supplemented by reference TRBV7-9 and TRBJ2-4, the full variable domain reads DTGVSQNPRHKITKRGQNVTFRCDPISEHNRLYWYRQTLGQGPEFLTYFQNEAQLEKSRLLSDRFSAERPKGSFSTLEIQRTEQGDSAMYLCASSTNPQGPQYFGAGTRLSVL.

This clone was recorded at least ten times. The rearrangement uses TRBV10-2 and TRBJ1-1; D possibly corresponds to TRBD1 (6 bases). V lost 2 bases to trimming and J lost 5 bases, with 12 bases between them. Germline V CDR1 and CDR2: WSHSY, SAAADI. The CDR3 runs 14 residues. The CDR3 DNA sequence: TGCGCCAGCAGTGAGATAGGGGGGAGTACTGAAGCTTTCTTT. Its protein is CASSEIGGSTEAFF.